One sample yielded the 14 T cell receptor beta chains listed below, sequenced in a study of T cell responses to AZD1222 COVID-19 vaccine. The assay was immunoSEQ multiplex PCR, and TCRdb's table has in-frame clones only and misses some. Among about 110,000 clones, 85% to 95% were seen once, and the ten largest hold 2.9%. The sample in question was peripheral blood, obtained 28 days after the second AZD1222 dose. The receptor source for this set is an adult who received the AZD1222 COVID-19 vaccine.

V usage is TRBV5-1 and J usage is TRBJ1-3, with TRBD1 matching over 10 bases. Germline trimming cut 0 bases from V and 2 bases from J; bases unmatched to any gene: 2. The CDR3 extends over 16 amino acids. Germline-derived CDR1 and CDR2 are SGHRS and YFSETQ. The CDR3 coding sequence is TGCGCCAGCAGCTTGGGACAGGGGGCAACTGGAAACACCATATATTTT. This encodes CASSLGQGATGNTIYF.

The chain is built from TRBV12-3 or TRBV12-4 and TRBJ1-1; weak D call: TRBD1 (6 bases). Trimming removed 8 bases from V and 7 bases from J, with 14 bases in between. The CDR3 extends over 12 amino acids. The CDR3 reads CASQGTHGEAFF. The CDR3 nucleotides are TGTGCCAGCCAGGGGACTCACGGTGAAGCTTTCTTT.

The CDR3 is CASSLFDSLYGYTF. The CDR3 DNA sequence: TGTGCCAGCAGCTTATTTGATAGCCTCTATGGCTACACCTTC. The genes are TRBV5-6 and TRBJ1-2; D uncertain. Trimming left V 2 bases short and J 4 bases short, with 12 bases between. CDR3 length: 14 residues. The germline V gene has CDR1 SGHDT and CDR2 YYEEEE.

This chain links TRBV19 with TRBJ1-1; D ambiguous. Germline loops: CDR1 LNHDA, CDR2 SQIVND (reference sequence). This CDR3 spans 13 amino acids. With 2 bases removed from V and 1 base from J, the gap between germline ends came to 5 bases. CDR3 sequence (DNA): TGTGCCAGTAGTATAAGCGAGAACACTGAAGCTTTCTTT. As protein: CASSISENTEAFF.

This chain joins TRBV7-8 and TRBJ1-1; D unclear. CDR3 length: 18 amino acids. With 2 bases removed from V and 1 base from J, the gap between germline ends came to 20 bases. Looked up from germline, CDR1 is SGHVS and CDR2 is FQNEAQ. The chain's CDR3 is CASSLFNPALAGNTEAFF. In DNA form, the CDR3 reads TGTGCCAGCAGCTTATTTAACCCAGCCCTGGCAGGGAACACTGAAGCTTTCTTT.

This clone was counted once. V is TRBV6-5 and J is TRBJ2-7; 7 positions agree with TRBD1. The CDR3 extends over 15 amino acids. Germline trimming cut 6 bases from V and 0 bases from J; bases unmatched to any gene: 8. Germline V lookup: CDR1 MNHEY, CDR2 SVGAGI. The CDR3 loop reads CASSHTGVPSYEQYF. DNA of the CDR3: TGTGCCAGCAGCCACACAGGGGTTCCCTCCTACGAGCAGTACTTC.

J is TRBJ1-2 and V is TRBV27, with D unclear. CDR3 size: 13 residues. Per germline, CDR1 MNHEY and CDR2 SMNVEV (reference sequence). V lost 4 bases and J 8 bases, leaving 14 bases between the germline ends. The CDR3 coding sequence is TGTGCCAGCAGTTCAACCCCAGTACTGGGCTACACCTTC. It translates to CASSSTPVLGYTF.

The V and J genes are TRBV3-1 (or the pseudogene TRBV3-2) and TRBJ1-6; unclear D gene. Deletions cut 4 bases from V and 7 bases from J, with 5 bases between. In germline, CDR1 is LGHDT, CDR2 YNNKEL (reference sequence). The length of the CDR3 is 12 residues. The CDR3 region is CASSPKNSPLHF. The CDR3 DNA sequence: TGTGCCAGCAGCCCCAAAAATTCACCCCTCCACTTT.

CDR3 sequence: CASRSATNEKLFF. The CDR3 bases are TGCGCCAGCCGGAGTGCAACTAATGAAAAACTGTTTTTT. The chain links TRBV10-2 to TRBJ1-4; no definite D call. V was clipped by 8 bases and J by 0 bases, with 7 bases between them. The CDR3 spans 13 residues. CDR1 and CDR2 (germline): WSHSY, SAAADI.

CDR3 protein: CASTVGAMKGPASYEQYF. CDR3 bases: TGCGCCAGCACTGTCGGGGCGATGAAGGGCCCCGCCTCCTACGAGCAGTACTTC. The chain couples TRBV10-2 to TRBJ2-7; tentatively, D is TRBD1 or TRBD2 (5 bases each). This CDR3 region has 18 residues. The V gene's germline CDR1 is WSHSY and CDR2 SAAADI. The V end lost 7 bases, the J end lost 0 bases, and 25 bases lay between the germline ends.

This chain uses TRBV5-1 with TRBJ2-2; D could derive from TRBD1 or TRBD2 (5 bases each). This CDR3 contains 16 residues. The ends were cut back, 3 bases at V and 6 bases at J, with 18 bases in the middle. The germline gives CDR1 SGHRS, CDR2 YFSETQ. The CDR3 reads CASSSGDGDDAGELFF. CDR3 DNA sequence: TGCGCCAGCAGCTCCGGGGACGGGGACGACGCCGGGGAGCTGTTTTTT.

The chain links TRBV29-1 to TRBJ1-2, with 8 bases fitting TRBD1. Looked up from germline, CDR1 is SQVTM and CDR2 is ANQGSEA. V lost 6 bases to trimming and J lost 3 bases; unmatched junction nucleotides: 9. The CDR3 covers 14 residues. DNA for the CDR3: TGCAGCGTGGGCTCGGACAGGGACTACTATGGCTACACCTTC. Its translation is CSVGSDRDYYGYTF.

J is TRBJ1-5 and V is TRBV6-5, with D possibly being TRBD1 (5 bases). The ends were cut back, 6 bases at V and 5 bases at J, with 11 bases in the middle. CDR1 and CDR2 from the germline V gene are MNHEY and SVGAGI. The CDR3 is made up of 13 amino acids. CDR3 region: CASSLEQDQPQHF. The DNA of the CDR3 is TGTGCCAGCAGCCTCGAACAGGATCAGCCCCAGCATTTT.

The genes are TRBV12-3 or TRBV12-4 and TRBJ2-1; tentatively, D is TRBD2 (6 bases). V lost 4 bases and J lost 10, with 14 bases in between. The CDR3 totals 13 residues. The CDR3 reads CASSSAPGGEQFF. Here the CDR3 DNA reads TGTGCCAGCAGTTCGGCCCCCGGGGGAGAGCAGTTCTTC.